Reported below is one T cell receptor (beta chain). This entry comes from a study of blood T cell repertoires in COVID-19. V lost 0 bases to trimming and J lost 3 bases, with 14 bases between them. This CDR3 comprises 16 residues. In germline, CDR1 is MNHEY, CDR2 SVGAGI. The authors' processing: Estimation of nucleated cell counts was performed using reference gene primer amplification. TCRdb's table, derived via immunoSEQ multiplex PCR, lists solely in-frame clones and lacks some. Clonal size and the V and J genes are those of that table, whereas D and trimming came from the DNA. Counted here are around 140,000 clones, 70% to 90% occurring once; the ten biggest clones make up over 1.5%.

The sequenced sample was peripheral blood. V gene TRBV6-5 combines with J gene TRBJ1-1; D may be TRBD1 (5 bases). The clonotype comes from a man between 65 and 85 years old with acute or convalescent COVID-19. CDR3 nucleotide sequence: TGTGCCAGCAGTTACTCTTTGAGTGCGGGGGACACTGAAGCTTTCTTT. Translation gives CASSYSLSAGDTEAFF.